These T cell receptor beta chains were read from a single sample in a study of T-cell memory formation after mild COVID-19. TCRdb called the 5' RACE reads again in MiXCR, with one record for every CDR3 protein. Of about 350,000 distinct CDR3 sequences in the sample, over 25% were seen once. The sample consisted of PBMCs or a T cell subset sorted from them (not recorded which). These TCRs come from an adult woman who had mild COVID-19 (a few samples of this study predate the infection). Cell type and time point are not known. Each CDR3 is given with its conserved first and last residue. D genes are given only for firm matches. Size is omitted from some rows. Given values are once, few, many or a class for expanded clones.

>TRBJ2-3|NA|TRBD2|TRBV20-1
TGCAGTGCTATTGGCGGGGGGACAGATACGCAGTATTTT
CSAIGGGTDTQYF
>TRBJ1-2|NA|NA|TRBV9
TGTGCCAGCAGCTCCGGGGCTTTTGGCTACACCTTC
CASSSGAFGYTF
>TRBJ2-3|NA|NA|TRBV2
TGTGCCAGCAGTGAAGCGATGAAGGATACGCAGTATTTT
CASSEAMKDTQYF
>TRBJ1-2|NA|NA|TRBV29-1
TGCAGCGTTGAAGGTAGATATGGACAAAACTATGGCTACACCTTC
CSVEGRYGQNYGYTF
>TRBJ2-1|NA|NA|TRBV24-1
TGTGCCACCAGCGTATACAATGAGCAGTTCTTC
CATSVYNEQFF
>TRBJ1-1|NA|NA|TRBV20-1
TGCAGTGCTAGACACGTTGAAGCTTTCTTT
CSARHVEAFF
>TRBJ2-1|NA|NA|TRBV7-9
TGTGCCAGCAGCCAGGGGAAGAATGAGCAGTTCTTC
CASSQGKNEQFF
>TRBJ1-4|once|TRBD1|TRBV10-3
TGTGCCATCAGTGAGTCGGACAGGGTTTTTGAAAAACTGTTTTTT
CAISESDRVFEKLFF
>TRBJ1-1|NA|NA|TRBV6-5
TGTGCCAGCAGCCCACGGGACTCCGTCACTAAAGCTTTCTTT
CASSPRDSVTKAFF
>TRBJ1-6|few|TRBD1|TRBV7-9
TGTGCCAGCAGCATACAGGGGAATCATAATTCACCCCTCCACTTT
CASSIQGNHNSPLHF
>TRBJ2-2|NA|TRBD1|TRBV10-3
TGTGCCATCAGCGGGACAGGGGGCGACGTCGGGGAGCTGTTTTTT
CAISGTGGDVGELFF
>TRBJ2-3|few|TRBD2|TRBV20-1
TGCAGTGCTCTCCTAGCGGGGGGCACAGATACGCAGTATTTT
CSALLAGGTDTQYF
>TRBJ2-1|many|NA|TRBV11-3
TGTGCCAGCAAGCAAAGCGGAACCACGACGCACAATGAGCAGTTCTTC
CASKQSGTTTHNEQFF
>TRBJ1-1|few|TRBD1|TRBV20-1
TGCAGTGCAACGACAGGGGTCACTGAAGCTTTCTTT
CSATTGVTEAFF
>TRBJ2-5|few|NA|TRBV5-5
TGTGCCAGCAGCTGGGTCGGGACTCGGACCAAAGAGACCCAGTACTTC
CASSWVGTRTKETQYF
>TRBJ2-7|NA|TRBD2|TRBV5-1
TGCGCCAGCAGCTCCTCCGGGACTAGCGGGGGATTCTACGAGCAGTACTTC
CASSSSGTSGGFYEQYF
>TRBJ2-3|NA|TRBD2|TRBV7-9
TGTGCCAGCAGCTTAGCATCCCTAGCGGGGGTTTCCACAGATACGCAGTATTTT
CASSLASLAGVSTDTQYF
>TRBJ1-1|once|NA|TRBV5-1
TGCGCCAGCAGCTTGGATCGGGGACCGGGCACTGAAGCTTTCTTT
CASSLDRGPGTEAFF
>TRBJ2-5|few|NA|TRBV2
TGTGCCAGCAATGACAGAGACCAAGAGACCCAGTACTTC
CASNDRDQETQYF
>TRBJ2-3|many|TRBD2|TRBV15
TGTGCCACCAGCAGAGAGGCGGGAGTCAGAGATACGCAGTATTTT
CATSREAGVRDTQYF
>TRBJ1-1|NA|NA|TRBV6-6
TGTGCCAGCAGTTACTCGAGAGACAGGCCCTCCACTGAAGCTTTCTTT
CASSYSRDRPSTEAFF
>TRBJ2-3|NA|NA|TRBV2
TGTGCCAGCAGAGAGGTCCGCGGGGCAGATACGCAGTATTTT
CASREVRGADTQYF
>TRBJ2-2|NA|NA|TRBV11-3
TGTGCCAGCAGCTTCCAGGGTATTCCGAACACCGGGGAGCTGTTTTTT
CASSFQGIPNTGELFF
>TRBJ1-1|NA|NA|TRBV3-1
TGTGCCAGCAGCCTGGGACGGGTCATGAACACTGAAGCTTTCTTT
CASSLGRVMNTEAFF
>TRBJ1-2|NA|NA|TRBV7-2
TGTGCCAGCAGCCGCGGGAGGGGATGGGGCTATGGCTACACCTTC
CASSRGRGWGYGYTF
>TRBJ2-1|few|NA|TRBV18
TGTGCCAGCTCACCGGCTCAGACACGAGGAAATGAGCAGTTCTTC
CASSPAQTRGNEQFF
>TRBJ2-7|NA|NA|TRBV20-1
TGCAGTGCTAAGAACCTAGCTAGCGAGAAGCTCTACGAGCAGTACTTC
CSAKNLASEKLYEQYF
>TRBJ1-4|NA|NA|TRBV6-5
TGTGCCAGCTGCGGGACCTTTAATGAAAAACTGTTTTTT
CASCGTFNEKLFF
>TRBJ2-1|NA|NA|TRBV20-1
TGCAGTGCTAGAGTCGATTGGGGGTTCAATGAGCAGTTCTTC
CSARVDWGFNEQFF
>TRBJ2-3|few|NA|TRBV7-9
TGTGCCAGCAGCTTAACGTTCGGCACAGATACGCAGTATTTT
CASSLTFGTDTQYF
>TRBJ2-7|NA|NA|TRBV7-6
TGTGCCAGCAGCGCTCGACTAACCTCAAACGGCGACGAGCAGTACTTC
CASSARLTSNGDEQYF
>TRBJ2-2|NA|NA|TRBV24-1
TGTGCCACCAGTGTTGGCGGGGAGCTGTTTTTT
CATSVGGELFF
>TRBJ2-7|few|TRBD2|TRBV7-2
TGTGCCAGCACGGGACTAGCCATCGGCGAGCAGTACTTC
CASTGLAIGEQYF
>TRBJ1-1|few|TRBD1|TRBV10-3
TGTGCCATCAGTGCCGCCGGGACAGGGGGTGGAGGTACTGAAGCTTTCTTT
CAISAAGTGGGGTEAFF
>TRBJ2-1|few|NA|TRBV6-5
TGTGCCAGCAGCTTACTCCAGAACAATGAGCAGTTCTTC
CASSLLQNNEQFF
>TRBJ1-2|few|NA|TRBV6-2/TRBV6-3
TGTGCCAGCAGTTCCTTTGTGGGAGATGGCTACACCTTC
CASSSFVGDGYTF
>TRBJ2-3|few|TRBD2|TRBV6-5
TGTGCCAGCAGCTTGATAGCGGGGGGCGTGGATACGCAGTATTTT
CASSLIAGGVDTQYF
>TRBJ1-1|NA|NA|TRBV5-1
TGCGCCAGCAGCTTGAACGCCAACCGAAACACTGAAGCTTTCTTT
CASSLNANRNTEAFF
>TRBJ1-6|NA|NA|TRBV7-2
TGTGCCAGCAGCCGGACGAATTCACCCCTCCACTTT
CASSRTNSPLHF
>TRBJ1-2|NA|NA|TRBV2
TGTGCCAGCAGTGATGGCATTAACTATGGCTACACCTTC
CASSDGINYGYTF
>TRBJ1-1|NA|NA|TRBV7-9
TGTGCCAGCAGCCCTATGGACACTGAAGCTTTCTTT
CASSPMDTEAFF